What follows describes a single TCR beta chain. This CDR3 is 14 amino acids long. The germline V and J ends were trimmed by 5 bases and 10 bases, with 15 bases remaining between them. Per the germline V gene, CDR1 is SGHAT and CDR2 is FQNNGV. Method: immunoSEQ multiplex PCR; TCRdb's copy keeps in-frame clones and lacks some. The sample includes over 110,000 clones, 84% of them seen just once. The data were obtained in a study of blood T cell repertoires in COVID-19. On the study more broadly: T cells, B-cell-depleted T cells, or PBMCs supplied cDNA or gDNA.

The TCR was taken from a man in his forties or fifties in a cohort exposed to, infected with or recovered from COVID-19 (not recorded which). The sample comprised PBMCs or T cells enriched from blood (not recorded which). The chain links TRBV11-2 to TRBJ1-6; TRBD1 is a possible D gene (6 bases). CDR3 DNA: TGTGCCAGCAGCCCACTCTCTAGGGGGTCACCCCTCCACTTT. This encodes CASSPLSRGSPLHF.